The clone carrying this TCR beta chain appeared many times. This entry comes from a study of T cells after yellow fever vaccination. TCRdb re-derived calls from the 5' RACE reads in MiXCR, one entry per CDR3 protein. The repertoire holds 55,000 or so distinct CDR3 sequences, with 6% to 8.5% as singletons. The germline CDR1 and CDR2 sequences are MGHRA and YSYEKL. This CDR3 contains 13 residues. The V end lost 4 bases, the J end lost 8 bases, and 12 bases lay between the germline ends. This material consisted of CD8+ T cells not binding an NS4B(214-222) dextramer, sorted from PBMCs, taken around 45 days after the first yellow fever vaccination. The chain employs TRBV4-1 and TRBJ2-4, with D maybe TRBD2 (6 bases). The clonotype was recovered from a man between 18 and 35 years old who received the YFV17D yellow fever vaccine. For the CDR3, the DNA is TGCGCCAGCAGCCGGGGGGAAGGGGACATTCAGTACTTC. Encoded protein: CASSRGEGDIQYF.